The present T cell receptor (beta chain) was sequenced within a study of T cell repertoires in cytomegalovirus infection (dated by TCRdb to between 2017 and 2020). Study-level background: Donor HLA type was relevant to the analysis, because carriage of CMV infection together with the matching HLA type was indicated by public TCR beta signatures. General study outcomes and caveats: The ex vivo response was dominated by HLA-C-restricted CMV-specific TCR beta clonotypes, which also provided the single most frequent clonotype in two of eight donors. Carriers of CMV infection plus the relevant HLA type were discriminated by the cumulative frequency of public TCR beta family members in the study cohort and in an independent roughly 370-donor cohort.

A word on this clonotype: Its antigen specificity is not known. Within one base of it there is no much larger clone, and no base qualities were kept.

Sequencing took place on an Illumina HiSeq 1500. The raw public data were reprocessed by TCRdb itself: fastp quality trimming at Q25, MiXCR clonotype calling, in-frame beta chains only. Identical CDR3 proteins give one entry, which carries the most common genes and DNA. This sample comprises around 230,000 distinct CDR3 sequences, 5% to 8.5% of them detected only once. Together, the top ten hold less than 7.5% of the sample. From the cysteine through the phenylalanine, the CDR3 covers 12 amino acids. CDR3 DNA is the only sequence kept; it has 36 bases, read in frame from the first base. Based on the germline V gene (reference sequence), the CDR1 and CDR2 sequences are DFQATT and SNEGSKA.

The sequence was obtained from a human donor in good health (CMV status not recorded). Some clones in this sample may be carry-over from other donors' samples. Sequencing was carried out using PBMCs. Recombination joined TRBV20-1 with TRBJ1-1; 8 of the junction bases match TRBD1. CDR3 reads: CRTGTGNTEAFF. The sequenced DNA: TGCAGAACCGGGACAGGGAACACTGAAGCTTTCTTT.